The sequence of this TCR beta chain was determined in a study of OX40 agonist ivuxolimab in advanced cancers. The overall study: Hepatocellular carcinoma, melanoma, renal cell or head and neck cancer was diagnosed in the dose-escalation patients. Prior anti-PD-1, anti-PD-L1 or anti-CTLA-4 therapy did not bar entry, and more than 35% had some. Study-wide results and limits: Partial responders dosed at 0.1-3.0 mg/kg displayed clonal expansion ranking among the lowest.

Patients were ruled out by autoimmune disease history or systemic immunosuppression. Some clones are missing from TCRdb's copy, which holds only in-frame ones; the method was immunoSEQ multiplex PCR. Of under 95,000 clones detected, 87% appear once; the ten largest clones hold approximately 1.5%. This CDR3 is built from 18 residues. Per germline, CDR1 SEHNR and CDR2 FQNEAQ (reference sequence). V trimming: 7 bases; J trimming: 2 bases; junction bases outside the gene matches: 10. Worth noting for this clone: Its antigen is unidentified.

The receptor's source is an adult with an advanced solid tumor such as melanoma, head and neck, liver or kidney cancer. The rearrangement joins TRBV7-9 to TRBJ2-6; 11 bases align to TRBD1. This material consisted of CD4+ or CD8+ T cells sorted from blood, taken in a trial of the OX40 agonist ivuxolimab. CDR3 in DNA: TGTGCCAGCACTCCGGGGACAGGGGGTTTTGCTGGGGCCAACGTCCTGACTTTC. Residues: CASTPGTGGFAGANVLTF.